The clone carrying this TCR beta chain appeared a few times. Its antigen is not identified. The authors prepared the TCRbeta library with unique molecular identifiers. TCRdb re-called the PCR reads with MiXCR, one entry per CDR3 protein. The repertoire has 700,000 to 950,000 distinct CDR3 sequences, approximately 15% of them found once; the top ten carry 5%. This specimen comes from a study of T-cell reconstitution after alpha-beta-depleted transplantation in children. The CDR3 totals 14 residues. The J segment lost 7 bases and the V segment lost 1 base, leaving 7 bases of the junction unmatched. Study findings and constraints: After transplant, high TCRbeta diversity at day 60 in some patients arose from surviving recipient T cells and thymic progenitors. Several hundred expanded graft clones reportedly were the source of alpha-beta T cells about two months after transplant.

V gene TRBV12-3 or TRBV12-4 combines with J gene TRBJ2-7; TRBD2 matches 7 bases. The source material was PBMCs, mostly from graft donor cells, sampled 360 days after TCRalphabeta/CD19-depleted stem cell transplant. This TCR came from a male patient younger than 18 who had a stem cell transplant for acute lymphoblastic leukemia, so the T cells may come from the graft donor. The CDR3 sequence is CASSLGRLGREQYF. The DNA of the CDR3 is TGTGCCAGCAGTTTAGGGAGGCTCGGGAGGGAGCAGTACTTC.